This T cell receptor (beta chain) was identified during a study of molecular identifiers for immune sequencing clone quantification. Turning to the study itself: Replicates partitioned RNA from roughly 21,000 or 96,000 naive CD8 cells into five parts, sequencing four.

TCRdb independently ran MiXCR on the PCR reads; one entry per CDR3 protein. This sample has roughly 6,000 distinct CDR3 sequences, with 16% found just once. Trimming cost V 5 bases and J 9 bases, with 14 bases left between them. The CDR3 has 12 residues. The V gene's germline CDR1 is DFQATT and CDR2 SNEGSKA (reference sequence). This clonotype is deemed medium-sized. The chain joins TRBV20-1 to TRBJ2-1; the D gene is possibly TRBD1 (6 bases). The sample comprised naive CD8+ T cells from blood, with Jurkat cell RNA spiked in. Subset noted: FACS-sorted CD8+CD4-CCR7+CD45RA+ naive T cells. The source of this sequence is a human donor in good health. Some libraries in this study had Jurkat cell RNA spiked in. The chain's CDR3 is CSAVGSRGEQFF. CDR3 sequence (DNA): TGCAGTGCTGTCGGGTCCAGGGGTGAGCAGTTCTTC.